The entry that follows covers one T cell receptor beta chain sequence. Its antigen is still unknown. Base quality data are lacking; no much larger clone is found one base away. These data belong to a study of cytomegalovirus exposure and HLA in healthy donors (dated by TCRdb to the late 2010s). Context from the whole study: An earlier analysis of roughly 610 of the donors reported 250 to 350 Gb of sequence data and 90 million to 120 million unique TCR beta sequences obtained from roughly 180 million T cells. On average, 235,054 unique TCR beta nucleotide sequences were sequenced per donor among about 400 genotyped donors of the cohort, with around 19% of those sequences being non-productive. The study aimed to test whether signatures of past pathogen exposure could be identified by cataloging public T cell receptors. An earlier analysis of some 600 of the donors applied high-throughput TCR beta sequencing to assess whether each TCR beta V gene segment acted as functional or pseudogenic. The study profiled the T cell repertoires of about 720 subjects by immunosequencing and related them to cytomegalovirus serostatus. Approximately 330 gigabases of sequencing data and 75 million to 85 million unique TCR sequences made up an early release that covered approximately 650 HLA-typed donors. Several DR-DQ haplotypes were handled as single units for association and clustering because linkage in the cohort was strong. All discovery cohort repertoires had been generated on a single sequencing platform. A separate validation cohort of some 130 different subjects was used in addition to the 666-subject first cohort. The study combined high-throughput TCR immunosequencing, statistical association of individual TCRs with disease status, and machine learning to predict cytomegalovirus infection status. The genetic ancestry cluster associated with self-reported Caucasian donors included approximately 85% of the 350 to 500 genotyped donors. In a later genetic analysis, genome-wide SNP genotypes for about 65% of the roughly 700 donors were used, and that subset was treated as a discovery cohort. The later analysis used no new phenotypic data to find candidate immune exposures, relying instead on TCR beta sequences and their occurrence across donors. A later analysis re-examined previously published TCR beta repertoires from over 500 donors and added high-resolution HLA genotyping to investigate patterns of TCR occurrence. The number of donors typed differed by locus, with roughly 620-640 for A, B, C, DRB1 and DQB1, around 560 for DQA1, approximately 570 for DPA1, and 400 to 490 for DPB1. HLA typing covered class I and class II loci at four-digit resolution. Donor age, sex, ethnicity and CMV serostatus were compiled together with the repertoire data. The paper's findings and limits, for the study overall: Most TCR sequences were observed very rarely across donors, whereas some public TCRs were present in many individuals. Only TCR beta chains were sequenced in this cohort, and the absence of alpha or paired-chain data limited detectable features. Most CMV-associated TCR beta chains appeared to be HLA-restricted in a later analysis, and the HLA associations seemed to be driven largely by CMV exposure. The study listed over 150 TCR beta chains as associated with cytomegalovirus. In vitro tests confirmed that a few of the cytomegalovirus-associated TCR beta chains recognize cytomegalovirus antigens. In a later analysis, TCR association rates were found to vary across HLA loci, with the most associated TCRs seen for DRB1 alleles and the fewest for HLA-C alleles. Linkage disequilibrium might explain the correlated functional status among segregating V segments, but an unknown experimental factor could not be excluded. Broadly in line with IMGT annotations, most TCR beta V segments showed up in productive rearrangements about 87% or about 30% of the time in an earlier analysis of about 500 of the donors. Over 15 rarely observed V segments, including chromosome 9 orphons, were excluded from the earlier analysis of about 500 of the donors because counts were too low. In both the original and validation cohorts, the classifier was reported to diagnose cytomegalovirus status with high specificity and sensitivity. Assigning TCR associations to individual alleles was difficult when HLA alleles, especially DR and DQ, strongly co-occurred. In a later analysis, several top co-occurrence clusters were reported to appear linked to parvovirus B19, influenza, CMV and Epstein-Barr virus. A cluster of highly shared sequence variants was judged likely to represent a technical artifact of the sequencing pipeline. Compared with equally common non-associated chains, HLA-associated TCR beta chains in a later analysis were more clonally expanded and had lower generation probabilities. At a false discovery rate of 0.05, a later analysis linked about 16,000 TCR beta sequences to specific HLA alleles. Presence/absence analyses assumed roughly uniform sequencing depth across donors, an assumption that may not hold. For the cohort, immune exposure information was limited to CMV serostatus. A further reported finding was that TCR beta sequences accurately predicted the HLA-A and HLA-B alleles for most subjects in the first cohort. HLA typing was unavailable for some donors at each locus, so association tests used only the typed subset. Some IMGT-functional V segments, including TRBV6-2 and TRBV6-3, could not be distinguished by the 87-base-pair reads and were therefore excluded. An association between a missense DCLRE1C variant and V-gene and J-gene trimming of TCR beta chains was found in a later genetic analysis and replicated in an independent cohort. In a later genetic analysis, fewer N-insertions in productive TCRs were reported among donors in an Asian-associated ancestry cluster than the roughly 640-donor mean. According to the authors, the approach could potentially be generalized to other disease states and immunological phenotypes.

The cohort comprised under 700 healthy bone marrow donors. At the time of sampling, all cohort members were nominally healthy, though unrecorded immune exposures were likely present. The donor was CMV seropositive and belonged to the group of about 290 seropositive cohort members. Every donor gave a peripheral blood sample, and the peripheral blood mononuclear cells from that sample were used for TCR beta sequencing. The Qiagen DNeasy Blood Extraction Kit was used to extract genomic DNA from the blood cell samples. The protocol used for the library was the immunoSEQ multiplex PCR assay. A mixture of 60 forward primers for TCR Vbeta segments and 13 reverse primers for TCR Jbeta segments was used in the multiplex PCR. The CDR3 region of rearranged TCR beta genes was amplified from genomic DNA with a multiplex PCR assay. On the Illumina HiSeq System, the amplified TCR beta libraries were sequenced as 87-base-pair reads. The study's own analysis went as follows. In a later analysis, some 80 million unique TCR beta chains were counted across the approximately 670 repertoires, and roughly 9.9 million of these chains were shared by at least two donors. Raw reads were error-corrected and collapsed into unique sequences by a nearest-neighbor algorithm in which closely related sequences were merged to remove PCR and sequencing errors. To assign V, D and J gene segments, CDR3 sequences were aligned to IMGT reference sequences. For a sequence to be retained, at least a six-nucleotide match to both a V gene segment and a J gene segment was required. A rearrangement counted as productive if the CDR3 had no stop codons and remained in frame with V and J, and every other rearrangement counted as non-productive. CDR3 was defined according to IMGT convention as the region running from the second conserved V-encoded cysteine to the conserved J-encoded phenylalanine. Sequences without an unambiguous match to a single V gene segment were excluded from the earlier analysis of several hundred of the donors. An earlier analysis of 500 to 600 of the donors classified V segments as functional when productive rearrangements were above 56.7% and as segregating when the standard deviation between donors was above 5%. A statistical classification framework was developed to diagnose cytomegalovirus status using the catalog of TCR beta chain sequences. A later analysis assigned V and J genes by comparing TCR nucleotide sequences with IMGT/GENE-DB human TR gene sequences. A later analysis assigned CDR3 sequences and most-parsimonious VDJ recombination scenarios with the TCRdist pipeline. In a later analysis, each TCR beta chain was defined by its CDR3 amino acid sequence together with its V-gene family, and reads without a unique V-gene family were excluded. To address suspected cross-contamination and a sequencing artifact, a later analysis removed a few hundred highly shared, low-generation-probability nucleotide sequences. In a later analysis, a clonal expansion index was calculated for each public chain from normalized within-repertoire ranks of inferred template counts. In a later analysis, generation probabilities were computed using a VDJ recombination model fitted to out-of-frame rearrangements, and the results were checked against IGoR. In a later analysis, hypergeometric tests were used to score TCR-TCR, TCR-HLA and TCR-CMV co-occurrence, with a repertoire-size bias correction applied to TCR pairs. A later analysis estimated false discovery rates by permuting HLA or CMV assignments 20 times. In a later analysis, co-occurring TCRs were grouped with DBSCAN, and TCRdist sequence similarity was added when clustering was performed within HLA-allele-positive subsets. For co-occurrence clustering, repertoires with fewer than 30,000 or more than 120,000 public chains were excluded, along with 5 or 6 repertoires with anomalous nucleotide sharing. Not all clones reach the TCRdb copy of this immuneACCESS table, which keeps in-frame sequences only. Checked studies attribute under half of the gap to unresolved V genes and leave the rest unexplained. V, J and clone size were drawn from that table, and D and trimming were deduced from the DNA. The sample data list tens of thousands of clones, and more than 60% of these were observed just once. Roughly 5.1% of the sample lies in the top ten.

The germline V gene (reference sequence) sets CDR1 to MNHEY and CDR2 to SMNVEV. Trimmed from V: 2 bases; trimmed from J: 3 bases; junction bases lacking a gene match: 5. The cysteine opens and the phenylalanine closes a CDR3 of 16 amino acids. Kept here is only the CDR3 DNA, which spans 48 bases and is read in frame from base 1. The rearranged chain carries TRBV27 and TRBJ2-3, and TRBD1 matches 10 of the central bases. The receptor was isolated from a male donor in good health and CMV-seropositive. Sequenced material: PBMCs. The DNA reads TGTGCCAGCAGTTTACTGACAGGGGGCTGGACAGATACGCAGTATTTT. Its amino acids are CASSLLTGGWTDTQYF.